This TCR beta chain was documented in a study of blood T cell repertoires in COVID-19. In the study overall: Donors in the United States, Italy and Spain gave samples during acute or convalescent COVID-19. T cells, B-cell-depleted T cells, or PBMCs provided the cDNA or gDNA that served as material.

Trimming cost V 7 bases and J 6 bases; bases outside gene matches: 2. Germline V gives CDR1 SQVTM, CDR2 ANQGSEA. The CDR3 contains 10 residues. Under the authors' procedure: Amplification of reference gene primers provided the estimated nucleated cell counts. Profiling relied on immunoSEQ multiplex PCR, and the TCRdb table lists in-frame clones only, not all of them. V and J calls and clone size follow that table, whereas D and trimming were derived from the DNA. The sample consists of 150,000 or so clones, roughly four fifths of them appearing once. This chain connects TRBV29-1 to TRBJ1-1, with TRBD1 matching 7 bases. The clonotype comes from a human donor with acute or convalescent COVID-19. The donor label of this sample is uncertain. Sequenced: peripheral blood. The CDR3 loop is CSAGTAEAFF. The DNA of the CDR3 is TGCAGCGCCGGGACAGCTGAAGCTTTCTTT. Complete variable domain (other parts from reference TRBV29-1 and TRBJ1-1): SAVISQKPSRDICQRGTSLTIQCQVDSQVTMMFWYRQQPGQSLTLIATANQGSEATYESGFVIDKFPISRPNLTFSTLTVSNMSPEDSSIYLCSAGTAEAFFGQGTRLTVV.